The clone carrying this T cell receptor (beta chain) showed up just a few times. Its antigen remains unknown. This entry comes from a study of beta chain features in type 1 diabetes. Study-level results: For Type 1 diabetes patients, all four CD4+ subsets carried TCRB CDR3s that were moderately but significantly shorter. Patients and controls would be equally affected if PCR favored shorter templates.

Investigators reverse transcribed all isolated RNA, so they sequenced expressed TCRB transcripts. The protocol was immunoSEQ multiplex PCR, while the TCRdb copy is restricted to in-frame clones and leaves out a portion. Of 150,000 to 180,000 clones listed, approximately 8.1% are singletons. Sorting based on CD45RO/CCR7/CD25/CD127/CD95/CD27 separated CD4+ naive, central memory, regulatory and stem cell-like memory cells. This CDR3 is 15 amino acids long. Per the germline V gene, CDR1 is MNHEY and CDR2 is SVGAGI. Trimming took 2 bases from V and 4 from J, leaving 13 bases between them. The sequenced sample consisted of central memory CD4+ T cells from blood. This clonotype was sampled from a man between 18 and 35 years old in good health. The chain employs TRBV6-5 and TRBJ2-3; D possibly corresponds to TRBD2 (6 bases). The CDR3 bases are TGTGCCAGCAGTTACGGGGGGAGTTTACCAGATACGCAGTATTTT. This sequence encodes CASSYGGSLPDTQYF.